The 23 T cell receptor beta chains presented below share a single source sample, sequenced in a study of Graves' ophthalmopathy and Graves' hyperthyroidism. RNA transcripts served as template for amplifying TCR beta CDR3 sequences. RT-PCR in the first round used HTBI primers; a second-round multiplex PCR followed. TCRdb reprocessed the multiplex PCR reads with MiXCR, giving one entry per CDR3 protein. The sample holds 600,000 to 700,000 distinct CDR3 sequences, about two fifths seen once. Sequencing was done on a sample of peripheral blood. The receptors were gathered from an adult man with Graves' ophthalmopathy.

This chain connects TRBV29-1 to TRBJ2-2, with D unclear. Germline V gives CDR1 SQVTM, CDR2 ANQGSEA. This CDR3 comprises 12 residues. With 4 bases removed from V and 7 bases from J, the gap between germline ends came to 10 bases. The CDR3 region has the DNA TGCAGCGTTGTGTCAGGAGACGGGGAGCTGTTTTTT. It encodes CSVVSGDGELFF.

As for this clonotype: One junction end does not reproduce the germline sequence, and a read error may be involved. This chain joins TRBV9 and TRBJ2-5; 11 bases map to TRBD2. The J call may be mistaken, given a closer DNA end match to TRBJ2-7. The CDR3 is 14 residues long. Germline V gene lookup returns CDR1 SGDLS and CDR2 YYNGEE. The CDR3 loop reads CVSSVGLAGYEQYF. The CDR3 DNA follows: TGTGTCAGCAGCGTAGGACTAGCGGGTTACGAGCAGTACTTC.

Ten or more counts support this clonotype. The rearrangement joins TRBV20-1 to TRBJ2-5; 9 nucleotides match TRBD2. J gave up 0 bases and V 6 bases, and 8 bases lay outside the gene matches. The germline V gene has CDR1 DFQATT and CDR2 SNEGSKA (reference sequence). The CDR3 loop spans 15 amino acids. The CDR3 loop reads CSAPFPSGDQETQYF. The CDR3 bases are TGCAGTGCCCCCTTTCCTAGCGGGGACCAAGAGACCCAGTACTTC.

This clonotype was seen more than once but under ten times. This chain links TRBV13 with TRBJ1-3; 7 bases agree with TRBD1. This CDR3 comprises 14 residues. Germline CDR1 and CDR2: PRHDT and FYEKMQ (reference sequence). The J segment lost 3 bases and the V segment lost 5 bases, leaving 4 bases of the junction unmatched. The CDR3 DNA reads as TGTGCCAGCAGCAACAGGGGTTTTGGAAACACCATATATTTT. It encodes CASSNRGFGNTIYF.

This clonotype came up many times. CDR3 DNA sequence: TGCAGTGCTAGCGGAGAAGAGAATCAGCCCCAGCATTTT. Its translation is CSASGEENQPQHF. This chain joins TRBV20-1 and TRBJ1-5; no definite D call. Per the germline V gene, CDR1 is DFQATT and CDR2 is SNEGSKA (reference sequence). The V end lost 3 bases, the J end lost 4 bases, and 10 bases lay between the germline ends. The CDR3 extends over 13 amino acids.

This clonotype was seen many times. The chain is built from TRBV20-1 and TRBJ1-3; 8 bases line up with TRBD1. CDR3 length: 13 amino acids. With V trimmed by 4 bases and J by 3 bases, 2 bases remained unmatched. Germline CDR1 is DFQATT and CDR2 is SNEGSKA (reference sequence). Written as DNA, the CDR3 is TGCAGTGCTAAGGACAGGGTTGGAAACACCATATATTTT. Amino acid sequence: CSAKDRVGNTIYF.

The genes are TRBV4-1 and TRBJ1-4; no reliable D call. Between the trimmed V and J ends, which lost 2 bases and 7 bases, there was a span of 5 bases. This CDR3 is built from 12 residues. Germline CDR1 MGHRA, CDR2 YSYEKL. This CDR3 reads CASSQHGEKLFF. CDR3 in DNA: TGCGCCAGCAGCCAACACGGTGAAAAACTGTTTTTT.

This clonotype was counted a few times. The chain recombines TRBV6-1 with TRBJ1-5; tentative D call: TRBD1 (6 bases). Trimming cost V 6 bases and J 2 bases, with 17 bases left between them. Germline V CDR1 and CDR2: MNHNS, SASEGT. CDR3 length: 16 residues. The CDR3 region is CASRGPGAVGNQPQHF. The CDR3 DNA sequence: TGTGCCAGCAGGGGCCCGGGGGCGGTGGGCAATCAGCCCCAGCATTTT.

The chain employs TRBV19 and TRBJ2-7, with D possibly called TRBD1 or TRBD2 (5 bases each). Deletions cut 11 bases from V and 3 bases from J, with 17 bases between. The CDR3 is made up of 13 amino acids. Germline lookup yields CDR1 LNHDA and CDR2 SQIVND (reference sequence). The CDR3 here is CAWSGTVVYEQYF. CDR3 DNA sequence: TGTGCCTGGAGTGGGACGGTAGTCTACGAGCAGTACTTC.

This clonotype has ten or more counts. The chain links TRBV2 to TRBJ2-5, with D perhaps matching TRBD1 or TRBD2 (5 bases each). Trimming took 6 bases from V and 7 from J, leaving 12 bases between them. Germline V gives CDR1 SNHLY, CDR2 FYNNEI. This CDR3 has 12 amino acids. The DNA of the CDR3 is TGTGCCAGCAGCCCGGGACCCGGGACCCAGTACTTC. As protein: CASSPGPGTQYF. The complete variable domain, with remaining parts taken from reference TRBV2 and TRBJ2-5, reads EPEVTQTPSHQVTQMGQEVILRCVPISNHLYFYWYRQILGQKVEFLVSFYNNEISEKSEIFDDQFSVERPDGSNFTLKIRSTKLEDSAMYFCASSPGPGTQYFGPGTRLLVL.

This clonotype was observed a few times. This chain links TRBV2 with TRBJ1-4; D gene uncertain. The CDR3 totals 17 residues. The V and J ends lost 2 bases and 2 bases respectively, with 15 bases between them. Germline lookup yields CDR1 SNHLY and CDR2 FYNNEI. The CDR3 nucleotides read TGTGCCAGCAGTGAAATTGGAATTACGGAGACTAATGAAAAACTGTTTTTT. This sequence encodes CASSEIGITETNEKLFF.

V is TRBV11-3 and J is TRBJ2-7; D call uncertain. Germline V gene data show CDR1 as SGHNT and CDR2 as YENEEA. The ends were cut back, 8 bases at V and 12 bases at J, with 8 bases in the middle. The CDR3 consists of 8 residues. CDR3 sequence: CASALLYF. The CDR3 region has the DNA TGTGCCAGCGCCCTATTGTACTTC.

This clonotype is a singleton in its sample. The chain employs TRBV5-1 and TRBJ1-4; 9 bases align to TRBD1. The CDR3 has 15 amino acids. Unmatched junction bases numbered 9, after V lost 4 bases and J lost 8 bases. CDR1 and CDR2 from the germline V gene are SGHRS and YFSETQ. CDR3 loop: CASSLRGQGREKLFF. The DNA of the CDR3 is TGCGCCAGCAGCCTCCGAGGACAGGGGAGAGAAAAACTGTTTTTT.

As concerns this clonotype: A much larger clone lies one base from this, so it may be a read error. Without the conserved terminal phenylalanine or tryptophan, this CDR3 likely stems from a read error. This rearrangement joins TRBV7-2 to TRBJ2-6; D unclear. From germline, CDR1 is SGHTA and CDR2 FQGNSA. With 2 bases removed from V and 0 bases from J, the gap between germline ends came to 5 bases. The CDR3 sequence is 15 residues long. DNA of the CDR3: TGTGCCAGCAGCTTACAACACTCTGGGGCCAACGTCCTGACTTGC. Its protein product is CASSLQHSGANVLTC.

The V gene is TRBV12-3 or TRBV12-4, the J gene TRBJ2-7; 9 nucleotides align to TRBD1. Trimming cost V 5 bases and J 3 bases; bases outside gene matches: 5. This CDR3 comprises 14 residues. The CDR3 DNA sequence: TGTGCCAGCAGTCCAAGGACAGGGGTCTACGAGCAGTACTTC. This encodes CASSPRTGVYEQYF.

The V gene is TRBV29-1, the J gene TRBJ2-7, with 10 bases identical to TRBD1. Per the germline V gene, CDR1 is SQVTM and CDR2 is ANQGSEA. V trimming: 6 bases; J trimming: 1 base; junction bases outside the gene matches: 6. The CDR3 extends over 14 amino acids. DNA for the CDR3: TGCAGCGTGACACCGGGACAGGGGTCCTACGAGCAGTACTTC. Its translation is CSVTPGQGSYEQYF.

This rearrangement joins TRBV7-2 to TRBJ1-1; D is unresolved. The CDR3 has 13 residues. Trimming stripped 8 bases from V and 3 bases from J, with 13 bases between. In germline, CDR1 is SGHTA, CDR2 FQGNSA. The CDR3 loop reads CASSPSPDTEAFF. CDR3 bases: TGTGCCAGCTCACCCTCGCCCGACACTGAAGCTTTCTTT.

This clonotype was found many times. V and J are TRBV12-3 or TRBV12-4 and TRBJ1-2; no definite D call. With 8 bases removed from V and 4 bases from J, the gap between germline ends came to 11 bases. The CDR3 loop spans 12 amino acids. The CDR3 coding sequence is TGTGCCAGCGGAGCTCGGGGCTATGGCTACACCTTC. Amino acid sequence: CASGARGYGYTF.

This clonotype was counted at least ten times. The V gene is TRBV7-6, the J gene TRBJ2-5; TRBD2 is a possible D gene (5 bases). The CDR3 extends over 15 amino acids. The ends were cut back, 0 bases at V and 0 bases at J, with 8 bases in the middle. CDR1 is SGHVS, CDR2 FNYEAQ, per germline. CDR3 region: CASSLAERYQETQYF. CDR3 DNA: TGTGCCAGCAGCTTAGCTGAGCGGTACCAAGAGACCCAGTACTTC.

The rearrangement joins TRBV30 to TRBJ1-2, with D tentatively TRBD1 (6 bases). The CDR3 covers 12 residues. Germline CDR1 reads GTSNPN; CDR2 reads SVGIG (reference sequence). V was shortened by 3 bases and J by 8 bases, with 13 bases between the two germline ends. The CDR3, as DNA: TGTGCCTGGAGACCCACAGGGCGAGGCTACACCTTC. Its protein product is CAWRPTGRGYTF.

About this clonotype itself: A much more abundant neighbour one base away suggests this may be a read error. The chain has TRBV29-1 and TRBJ2-7; 12 bases match TRBD2. The length of the CDR3 is 14 residues. CDR1 is SQVTM, CDR2 ANQGSEA, per germline. CDR3 amino acids: CSVVGTSGPYEQHF. The CDR3 nucleotides read TGCAGCGTTGTAGGGACTAGCGGGCCCTACGAGCAGCACTTC.

This clonotype was found a few times. This sequence joins TRBV10-3 and TRBJ1-4, with a tentative D call TRBD1 (6 bases). The germline V and J ends were trimmed by 10 bases and 5 bases, with 29 bases remaining between them. Per the germline V gene, CDR1 is ENHRY and CDR2 is SYGVKD. This CDR3 spans 18 amino acids. The CDR3 DNA follows: TGTGCCAGCATGCCGCGCCTGGGACTCGGACAGCGAAATGAAAAACTGTTTTTT. Amino acids: CASMPRLGLGQRNEKLFF.

This clonotype was observed at least ten times. The CDR3 region is CASSSWDRDQPQHF. The CDR3 DNA follows: TGTGCCAGCAGCTCCTGGGACAGAGATCAGCCCCAGCATTTT. The chain has TRBV9 and TRBJ1-5, with TRBD1 identical over 7 bases. Per germline, CDR1 SGDLS and CDR2 YYNGEE. CDR3 length: 14 residues. J lost 5 bases, V lost 4 bases, and 6 bases had no gene match.